This entry lists 18 T cell receptor beta chains sequenced from one sample in a study of cytomegalovirus exposure and HLA in healthy donors. The PCR ran on 60 Vbeta and 13 Jbeta primers. Sequencing was performed with immunoSEQ multiplex PCR; in TCRdb, only in-frame clones are kept and a portion is missing. Of fewer than 200,000 clones listed, 82% are singletons. Sequencing was carried out using PBMCs. All receptors derive from a male donor in good health and CMV-seronegative.

V gene TRBV5-1 combines with J gene TRBJ2-7, with D maybe TRBD1 (5 bases). CDR1 SGHRS and CDR2 YFSETQ come from the germline V gene. The length of the CDR3 is 12 residues. Deletions cut 7 bases from V and 2 bases from J, with 10 bases between. Written as DNA, the CDR3 is TGCGCCAGCGGCGAAGGGGCCTACGAGCAGTACTTC. As protein: CASGEGAYEQYF.

This clone was recorded only once. The junction shows a germline mismatch at one end, possibly a read error. V gene TRBV7-9 combines with J gene TRBJ2-7; possible D gene TRBD2, 7 bases. Germline CDR1 and CDR2: SEHNR and FQNEAQ (reference sequence). The CDR3 runs 13 residues. The CDR3 sequence is CSSSHKGGDEQYF. CDR3 DNA: TGTTCCAGCAGCCACAAGGGGGGGGACGAGCAGTACTTC.

The chain joins TRBV12-5 to TRBJ2-1; weak D call: TRBD1 (6 bases). This CDR3 spans 19 amino acids. With 0 bases removed from V and 0 bases from J, the gap between germline ends came to 18 bases. CDR1 and CDR2 (germline): LGHNT, FRNRAP. This chain's CDR3 is CASGLVQGTTLSSYNEQFF. As DNA, the CDR3 is TGTGCTAGTGGTTTGGTACAGGGTACGACCCTAAGCTCCTACAATGAGCAGTTCTTC. The full variable domain, in which reference TRBV12-5 and TRBJ2-1 provide the parts outside the CDR3, is DARVTQTPRHKVTEMGQEVTMRCQPILGHNTVFWYRQTMMQGLELLAYFRNRAPLDDSGMPKDRFSAEMPDATLATLKIQPSEPRDSAVYFCASGLVQGTTLSSYNEQFFGPGTRLTVL.

The genes are TRBV7-2 and TRBJ1-1; 10 bases line up with TRBD1. Germline V gene sequence: CDR1 SGHTA, CDR2 FQGNSA. The CDR3 consists of 14 residues. The V gene end was trimmed by 1 base and the J gene end by 7 bases; junction bases not matched to a gene: 3. For the CDR3, the DNA is TGTGCCAGCAGCTTAGGGGGACAGGGGAGTGAAGCTTTCTTT. This codes for CASSLGGQGSEAFF.

V usage is TRBV7-2 and J usage is TRBJ2-7; D might be TRBD1 (5 bases). The CDR3 sequence is 15 residues long. Germline V gene lookup returns CDR1 SGHTA and CDR2 FQGNSA. With 5 bases removed from V and 0 bases from J, the gap between germline ends came to 14 bases. The CDR3 loop is CASSPGPSASYEQYF. CDR3 bases: TGTGCCAGCAGCCCAGGGCCGTCAGCCTCCTACGAGCAGTACTTC. Based on the CDR3 plus reference TRBV7-2 and TRBJ2-7, the full variable domain is GAGVSQSPSNKVTEKGKDVELRCDPISGHTALYWYRQSLGQGLEFLIYFQGNSAPDKSGLPSDRFSAERTGGSVSTLTIQRTQQEDSAVYLCASSPGPSASYEQYFGPGTRLTVT.

The J gene is TRBJ2-3, the V gene TRBV10-3; 10 bases fit TRBD1. The length of the CDR3 is 17 residues. Germline V gene data show CDR1 as ENHRY and CDR2 as SYGVKD. J was trimmed by 2 bases and V by 6 bases; bases with no gene match: 11. The chain's CDR3 is CAISRTGGSGSTDTQYF. The CDR3 DNA sequence: TGTGCCATCAGCAGGACAGGGGGTTCAGGATCCACAGATACGCAGTATTTT.

The rearrangement links TRBV5-1 to TRBJ2-1, with TRBD2 identical over 9 bases. The CDR3 is 19 amino acids. Germline lookup yields CDR1 SGHRS and CDR2 YFSETQ. V was pared by 4 bases and J by 6 bases, with 20 bases of the junction left unmatched. DNA of the CDR3: TGCGCCAGCAGCACCCTGTCGGGGGCGGGGGGGTTCGGGTTCAATGAGCAGTTCTTC. This gives the protein CASSTLSGAGGFGFNEQFF.

This clone was picked up one time. The chain is built from TRBV5-1 and TRBJ1-5, with 8 bases matching TRBD1. V shed 4 bases, J shed 3 bases, and the junction held 3 bases outside the gene matches. The CDR3 extends over 14 amino acids. Germline V gene lookup returns CDR1 SGHRS and CDR2 YFSETQ. CDR3 bases: TGCGCCAGCAGCGGGGGACAGGCCAATCAGCCCCAGCATTTT. Translated, it gives CASSGGQANQPQHF. Full variable domain (missing parts from reference TRBV5-1 and TRBJ1-5): KAGVTQTPRYLIKTRGQQVTLSCSPISGHRSVSWYQQTPGQGLQFLFEYFSETQRNKGNFPGRFSGRQFSNSRSEMNVSTLELGDSALYLCASSGGQANQPQHFGDGTRLSIL.

The chain combines TRBV7-3 with TRBJ1-1, with 8 bases aligning to TRBD1. Unmatched junction bases numbered 8, after V lost 0 bases and J lost 5 bases. CDR1 and CDR2 (germline): SGHTA, FQGTGA. The CDR3 runs to 16 residues. The CDR3 loop reads CASSLTFGQGGTEAFF. For the CDR3, the DNA is TGTGCCAGCAGCTTAACATTCGGACAGGGAGGTACTGAAGCTTTCTTT.

V and J are TRBV10-1 and TRBJ2-7; 8 bases agree with TRBD1. Germline V gene lookup returns CDR1 WNHNN and CDR2 SYGVQD (reference sequence). The CDR3 is made up of 17 amino acids. Germline trimming cut 2 bases from V and 5 bases from J; bases unmatched to any gene: 14. The CDR3 reads CASSEHRRTGILHEQYF. CDR3 DNA sequence: TGCGCCAGCAGTGAGCACCGTAGGACAGGGATCTTGCACGAGCAGTACTTC.

The chain is built from TRBV10-3 and TRBJ2-7, with TRBD1 as a possible D gene (6 bases). This CDR3 region has 12 residues. V was clipped by 5 bases and J by 3 bases, with 8 bases between them. Germline V gene sequence: CDR1 ENHRY, CDR2 SYGVKD. The CDR3 DNA follows: TGTGCCATCAGTCGGGACAACTACGAGCAGTACTTC. Translation gives CAISRDNYEQYF.

The CDR3 sequence is CASSEWLGTGVTDTQYF. In nucleotides, the CDR3 is TGTGCCAGCAGTGAGTGGCTCGGGACAGGGGTGACAGATACGCAGTATTTT. The chain carries TRBV2 and TRBJ2-3; 10 bases are a match to TRBD1. CDR1 and CDR2 from the germline V gene are SNHLY and FYNNEI. V lost 3 bases, J lost 3 bases, and 9 bases stayed unmatched. This CDR3 spans 17 amino acids.

This clone has only a few counts. This chain connects TRBV7-5 to TRBJ1-1. TRBV7-5 is assigned pseudogene status. The CDR3 consists of 12 residues. This chain's CDR3 is CARSWEGTEAFF. CDR3 nucleotide sequence: TGTGCCAGAAGCTGGGAGGGCACTGAAGCTTTCTTT.

A few counts support this clone. The chain joins TRBV7-9 to TRBJ2-3; 8 bases fit TRBD2. Trimming removed 7 bases from V and 3 bases from J; junction bases left unmatched: 15. CDR3 length: 17 amino acids. In germline, CDR1 is SEHNR, CDR2 FQNEAQ (reference sequence). The CDR3 sequence: CASTRGGRGAGTDTQYF. Written as DNA, the CDR3 is TGTGCCAGCACCAGAGGGGGGCGGGGGGCCGGTACAGATACGCAGTATTTT.

This clone has a handful of counts. V usage is TRBV6-1 and J usage is TRBJ2-5; TRBD2 matches 7 bases. The CDR3 is 13 amino acids. The ends lost 4 bases at V and 3 bases at J; junction bases unmatched: 2. Germline V gene data show CDR1 as MNHNS and CDR2 as SASEGT. The CDR3 spells CASSVTSEETQYF. For the CDR3, the DNA is TGTGCCAGCAGTGTAACTAGCGAAGAGACCCAGTACTTC.

This chain uses TRBV7-8 with TRBJ2-3, with 7 bases aligning to TRBD1. Trimming cost V 3 bases and J 2 bases; bases outside gene matches: 2. This CDR3 is built from 14 residues. Germline V gene lookup returns CDR1 SGHVS and CDR2 FQNEAQ. CDR3 bases: TGTGCCAGCAGCTTCAGGGGGAACACAGATACGCAGTATTTT. Translating it yields CASSFRGNTDTQYF.

The chain has TRBV7-8 and TRBJ2-2, with 7 bases identical to TRBD2. Per germline, CDR1 SGHVS and CDR2 FQNEAQ. V gave up 5 bases and J gave up 15 bases; unmatched junction bases: 12. The CDR3 loop spans 13 amino acids. The CDR3 loop reads CASSLTSAVFLFF. As DNA, the CDR3 is TGTGCCAGCAGCCTAACTAGCGCGGTATTCTTGTTTTTT.

The CDR3: CASSLAHRITISYNEQFF. CDR3 nucleotides: TGTGCCAGCAGCTTGGCCCACAGGATCACCATCTCCTACAATGAGCAGTTCTTC. This sequence joins TRBV11-1 and TRBJ2-1; tentative D call: TRBD1 (5 bases). Germline CDR1 reads SGHAT; CDR2 reads FQDESV (reference sequence). The CDR3 is 18 amino acids. Trimming left V 3 bases short and J 0 bases short, with 18 bases between.